The T cell receptor beta chain under discussion was sequenced for a study of cytomegalovirus exposure and HLA in healthy donors. Study details: HLA-typed donors were the source of about 85 million unique TCRs, which an early data release held.

60 Vbeta and 13 Jbeta primers were used in PCR. Generated by immunoSEQ multiplex PCR, the TCRdb table keeps only in-frame clones and is missing some. The profile covers fewer than 100,000 clones, with about 76% appearing a single time and approximately 6.4% taken by the ten largest. The V gene lost 3 bases and the J gene lost 5 bases, with 12 bases spanning the gap. Germline-derived CDR1 and CDR2 are SGHNT and YENEEA. The CDR3 is made up of 14 amino acids. Study-level results: Both high specificity and high sensitivity reportedly marked the classifier's diagnosis of cytomegalovirus status.

Turning to this clone: The antigen is not known.

V and J are TRBV11-3 and TRBJ2-3; tentative D call: TRBD2 (6 bases). The TCR comes from a man aged 35 to 55 in good health and CMV-seropositive. The sequencing sample was made of PBMCs. The CDR3 nucleotides are TGTGCCAGCAGCTTCGGAGGGAGTAAAGATACGCAGTATTTT. It translates to CASSFGGSKDTQYF.